One and the same sample provided the 15 T cell receptor beta chains below, sequenced in a study of human T cells and chemical hapten exposure. This sample's time point: healthy volunteer bleed at 2 weeks. Total RNA came from unfractionated whole blood. Via MiXCR, TCRdb re-called the RACE reads, giving one row per CDR3 protein. The sample carries about 50,000 distinct CDR3 sequences, roughly 4% recorded once. Source material: whole blood. The receptors were gathered from a female donor in good health. Some clones in this sample may be carry-over from other donors' samples.

This clonotype showed up many times. The J gene is TRBJ2-1, the V gene TRBV6-6; 12 bases map to TRBD2. V lost 5 bases and J lost 7; bases outside the gene matches: 6. The CDR3 is made up of 15 amino acids. Germline loops: CDR1 MNHNY, CDR2 SVGAGI (reference sequence). This chain's CDR3 is CASSRLAGVQNEQFF. CDR3 DNA: TGTGCCAGCAGTCGACTAGCGGGAGTGCAAAATGAGCAGTTCTTC.

This clonotype was counted many times. The V call is TRBV7-9, the J call TRBJ2-7, with TRBD1 identical over 9 bases. Germline V gene data show CDR1 as SEHNR and CDR2 as FQNEAQ (reference sequence). CDR3 size: 15 residues. Germline trimming cut 5 bases from V and 5 bases from J; bases unmatched to any gene: 10. Here the CDR3 reads CASSDKQGAGHEQYF. The DNA of the CDR3 is TGTGCCAGCAGCGATAAACAGGGGGCCGGACACGAGCAGTACTTC.

The table lists this clonotype with many counts. V is TRBV11-2 and J is TRBJ1-1; the match to TRBD1 covers 11 bases. Germline V lookup: CDR1 SGHAT, CDR2 FQNNGV. CDR3 length: 13 amino acids. V shed 5 bases, J shed 11 bases, and the junction held 7 bases outside the gene matches. CDR3 in DNA: TGTGCCAGCAGCCTGGACAGGGGGCGTAGGGCTTTCTTT. Its protein is CASSLDRGRRAFF.

This clonotype was found many times. The V gene is TRBV28, the J gene TRBJ2-3; TRBD1 is a possible D gene (6 bases). Germline CDR1 is MDHEN and CDR2 is SYDVKM. Trimming removed 6 bases at V and 2 bases at J, with 9 bases between. The CDR3 extends over 13 amino acids. CDR3 bases: TGTGCCAGCAGCGGACAGAACACAGATACGCAGTATTTT. Amino acid sequence: CASSGQNTDTQYF.

This clonotype was counted at least ten times. This chain connects TRBV12-3 or TRBV12-4 to TRBJ2-3; D not certain. Deletions cut 5 bases from V and 0 bases from J, with 9 bases between. This CDR3 has 14 amino acids. Here the CDR3 DNA reads TGTGCCAGCAGTCCCTCCGGGAGCACAGATACGCAGTATTTT. It is translated as CASSPSGSTDTQYF.

A few counts support this clonotype. The V gene is TRBV29-1, the J gene TRBJ2-1, with 10 positions matching TRBD2. CDR1 is SQVTM and CDR2 is ANQGSEA in the germline V gene. V shed 0 bases, J shed 2 bases, and the junction held 7 bases outside the gene matches. This CDR3 is 17 amino acids long. Here the CDR3 reads CSVEDRRTSGPYNEQFF. CDR3 nucleotides: TGCAGCGTTGAAGATCGAAGGACTAGCGGACCCTACAATGAGCAGTTCTTC.

This clonotype was seen ten or more times. The chain combines TRBV3-1 with TRBJ2-3, with 7 bases aligning to TRBD1. Per germline, CDR1 LGHDT and CDR2 YNNKEL (reference sequence). The CDR3 is 15 residues long. Trimming took 5 bases from V and 2 from J; bases not matched to a gene: 7. The CDR3 DNA reads TGTGCCAGCAGCTCACTTGGACAGGCCACAGATACGCAGTATTTT. Translating it yields CASSSLGQATDTQYF.

This clonotype was seen repeatedly, ten times or more. The chain is built from TRBV10-3 and TRBJ2-6; D possibly uses TRBD1 or TRBD2 (5 bases each). The V end lost 9 bases, the J end lost 4 bases, and 19 bases lay between the germline ends. The CDR3 has 16 amino acids. CDR1 is ENHRY, CDR2 SYGVKD, per germline. The CDR3 loop reads CAIPGPAIRGANVLTF. The CDR3 coding sequence is TGTGCCATTCCGGGGCCCGCTATACGGGGGGCCAACGTCCTGACTTTC.

In its sample, this clonotype was seen many times. The rearrangement links TRBV7-9 to TRBJ2-1; no clear D gene. Germline loops: CDR1 SEHNR, CDR2 FQNEAQ (reference sequence). This CDR3 comprises 12 residues. The V gene lost 2 bases and the J gene lost 8 bases, with 7 bases spanning the gap. For the CDR3, the DNA is TGTGCCAGCAGCTTACTTCCGTATGAGCAGTTCTTC. Translation gives CASSLLPYEQFF.

This clonotype was seen many times. J is TRBJ2-3 and V is TRBV18; 9 nucleotides line up with TRBD1. The CDR3 totals 16 residues. Germline CDR1 KGHSH, CDR2 LQKENI. J gave up 7 bases and V 1 base, and 9 bases lay outside the gene matches. The CDR3 DNA reads as TGTGCCAGCTCACCACTCCCCGGACAGGGGATGAATACGCAGTATTTT. It codes for CASSPLPGQGMNTQYF.

The sample holds a few counts of this clonotype. The CDR3, as DNA: TGTGCCAGTAGTATCGGGGGCCATAACAATCAGCCCCAGCATTTT. Encoded protein: CASSIGGHNNQPQHF. V and J are TRBV19 and TRBJ1-5; perhaps TRBD1 as D (6 bases). V lost 3 bases and J 3 bases, leaving 12 bases between the germline ends. Looked up from germline, CDR1 is LNHDA and CDR2 is SQIVND (reference sequence). The CDR3 is 15 amino acids. The whole variable domain, remainder taken from reference TRBV19 and TRBJ1-5, is DGGITQSPKYLFRKEGQNVTLSCEQNLNHDAMYWYRQDPGQGLRLIYYSQIVNDFQKGDIAEGYSVSREKKESFPLTVTSAQKNPTAFYLCASSIGGHNNQPQHFGDGTRLSIL.

This clonotype was detected many times. The rearrangement joins TRBV28 to TRBJ2-3, with 13 nucleotides matching TRBD2. The V segment lost 7 bases and the J segment 4 bases; nucleotides outside the gene matches: 2. The CDR3 sequence is 14 residues long. Germline CDR1 is MDHEN and CDR2 is SYDVKM. The DNA of the CDR3 is TGTGCCAGCATTACTAGCGGGGGGGCAGATACGCAGTATTTT. This translates into CASITSGGADTQYF.

In this sample, this clonotype turned up many times. V gene TRBV28 combines with J gene TRBJ2-3; maybe TRBD2 (5 bases). The CDR3 length is 14 residues. Trimming took 5 bases from V and 4 from J, leaving 13 bases between them. CDR1 MDHEN and CDR2 SYDVKM come from the germline V gene. The CDR3 protein is CASSPRTGADTQYF. The CDR3 region has the DNA TGTGCCAGCAGTCCGCGGACTGGGGCAGATACGCAGTATTTT. The full variable domain, in which reference TRBV28 and TRBJ2-3 provide the parts outside the CDR3, is DVKVTQSSRYLVKRTGEKVFLECVQDMDHENMFWYRQDPGLGLRLIYFSYDVKMKEKGDIPEGYSVSREKKERFSLILESASTNQTSMYLCASSPRTGADTQYFGPGTRLTVL.

This clonotype has ten or more counts. V usage is TRBV2 and J usage is TRBJ2-3, with D possibly being TRBD1 (6 bases). V lost 4 bases and J lost 1, with 9 bases in between. The length of the CDR3 is 14 residues. Looked up from germline, CDR1 is SNHLY and CDR2 is FYNNEI. CDR3: CASSGGPGTDTQYF. CDR3 bases: TGTGCCAGCAGTGGGGGGCCCGGCACAGATACGCAGTATTTT.

The sample holds a few counts of this clonotype. The chain joins TRBV29-1 to TRBJ2-3; 7 nucleotides line up with TRBD1. The CDR3 is made up of 14 amino acids. Trimming took 6 bases from V and 4 from J; bases not matched to a gene: 10. CDR1 and CDR2 (germline): SQVTM, ANQGSEA. The CDR3, as DNA: TGCAGCGTGGGGGCGGGCCAGGGGGCAGATACGCAGTATTTT. Translating gives CSVGAGQGADTQYF.